This T cell receptor (beta chain) is from a study of T cells in Graves' hyperthyroidism and ophthalmopathy. This clonotype was recorded a few times. Its cognate antigen is unknown. Authors of the study amplified TCR beta CDR3 regions from RNA transcripts. HTBI primers were the set used in a first-round RT-PCR of the TCR CDR3. In TCRdb, the multiplex PCR reads were re-called with MiXCR into one record per CDR3 protein. The sample carries around 250,000 distinct CDR3 sequences, around 15% recorded once. Unmatched junction bases numbered 11, after V lost 5 bases and J lost 4 bases. Germline CDR1 is MDHEN and CDR2 is SYDVKM. The CDR3 is 16 amino acids. Study-wide results and limits: Ophthalmopathy, which appeared later, was predicted by the model a median 6.5 months before onset.

The sequence derives from a woman aged 18-29 years with Graves' ophthalmopathy. The sample consisted of blood. This rearrangement joins TRBV28 to TRBJ2-1; TRBD2 matches 7 bases. The CDR3 coding sequence is TGTGCCAGCAGTCCCCCGGGTAGCGGGCCATACAATGAGCAGTTCTTC. Its translation is CASSPPGSGPYNEQFF.